The rows below give T cell receptor beta chains drawn from one sample of a study of T cells in Graves' hyperthyroidism and ophthalmopathy. Each CDR3 protein gets one entry after TCRdb re-called the multiplex PCR reads with MiXCR. The repertoire includes about 360,000 distinct CDR3 sequences, approximately 14% of them detected once, and roughly 25% sits in the top ten. The sequenced sample consisted of blood. These receptor sequences come from a woman between 18 and 29 years old with Graves' hyperthyroidism that later progressed to Graves' ophthalmopathy. Each CDR3 is given with its conserved first and last residue. D genes are given only for firm matches. Only part of the rows carry a size: once, few, many, or a class if the clone is expanded.

>many|TRBV20-1|.|TRBJ1-1
CSARDPARDRKAFF
TGCAGTGCTAGAGATCCGGCTCGTGATCGGAAAGCTTTCTTT
>many|TRBV5-1|TRBD1|TRBJ2-3
CASSPPPGGFTDTQYF
TGCGCCAGCAGCCCCCCGCCAGGGGGCTTCACAGATACGCAGTATTTT
>many|TRBV4-2|.|TRBJ2-3
CASSHGSGRGGTDTQYF
TGTGCCAGCAGCCATGGGAGCGGAAGGGGGGGCACAGATACGCAGTATTTT
>many|TRBV12-3/TRBV12-4|.|TRBJ1-2
CAIIDQGASYGYTF
TGTGCCATCATAGATCAGGGCGCGAGCTATGGCTACACCTTC
>many|TRBV29-1|.|TRBJ2-7
CSGKRWGIPNEQYF
TGCAGCGGAAAAAGGTGGGGGATCCCCAACGAGCAGTACTTC
>many|TRBV3-1|.|TRBJ2-7
CASSRLEGREQYF
TGTGCCAGCAGCCGACTAGAGGGCCGCGAGCAGTACTTC
>.|TRBV20-1|TRBD1|TRBJ1-4
CSASGQGSEKLFF
TGCAGTGCGTCGGGACAGGGTTCGGAAAAACTGTTTTTT
>.|TRBV24-1|.|TRBJ2-5
CATSPGVGETQYF
TGTGCCACCAGCCCCGGAGTGGGAGAGACCCAGTACTTC
>many|TRBV7-9|TRBD1|TRBJ2-5
CASVSQGTGEKETQYF
TGTGCCAGCGTTTCCCAGGGGACAGGGGAAAAAGAGACCCAGTACTTC
>.|TRBV11-2|.|TRBJ2-7
CATPGGAGTGREQYF
TGTGCCACTCCTGGGGGGGCGGGGACCGGGCGGGAGCAGTACTTC
>.|TRBV5-1|TRBD2|TRBJ2-2
CASSLRLAGNTGELFF
TGCGCCAGCAGCTTGCGACTAGCGGGAAACACCGGGGAGCTGTTTTTT
>many|TRBV7-8|.|TRBJ2-1
CASILGQNEQFF
TGTGCCAGCATCCTAGGCCAGAATGAGCAGTTCTTC
>few|TRBV7-9|TRBD1|TRBJ1-2
CASSLFGTGGGVGYTF
TGTGCCAGCAGCTTATTTGGGACAGGGGGCGGCGTTGGCTACACCTTC
>few|TRBV2|TRBD1|TRBJ2-7
CASSGRGQGGREQYF
TGTGCCAGCAGTGGAAGGGGACAGGGGGGGCGAGAGCAGTACTTC
>many|TRBV2|.|TRBJ1-6
CASSEASFYNSPLHF
TGTGCCAGCAGTGAAGCAAGTTTCTATAATTCACCCCTCCACTTT
>many|TRBV6-2/TRBV6-3|.|TRBJ2-7
CASQEPYEQYF
TGTGCCAGCCAGGAACCCTACGAGCAGTACTTC
>many|TRBV5-5|TRBD1|TRBJ1-1
CASSLGQGYMNTEAFF
TGTGCCAGCAGTTTAGGACAGGGATATATGAACACTGAAGCTTTCTTT
>many|TRBV11-2|.|TRBJ2-5
CASSSWEIRETQYF
TGTGCCAGCAGCTCCTGGGAAATCCGAGAGACCCAGTACTTC
>many|TRBV28|TRBD1|TRBJ1-2
CASRTGTGDGYTF
TGTGCCAGTCGGACCGGGACAGGGGATGGCTACACCTTC
>.|TRBV12-3/TRBV12-4|TRBD1|TRBJ1-5
CASSFEVGTVGNSNQPQHF
TGTGCCAGCAGTTTTGAGGTCGGGACAGTTGGTAATAGCAATCAGCCCCAGCATTTT
>.|TRBV24-1|.|TRBJ1-5
CATSGGDNQPQHF
TGTGCCACCAGTGGCGGTGACAATCAGCCCCAGCATTTT
>.|TRBV4-1|TRBD1|TRBJ2-7
CASSQPTGVPSYEQYF
TGCGCCAGCAGCCAACCGACAGGGGTGCCCTCTTACGAGCAGTACTTC
>once|TRBV30|TRBD1|TRBJ1-1
CARTGEHMNTEAFF
TGTGCCCGGACAGGGGAACACATGAACACTGAAGCTTTCTTT
>many|TRBV2|TRBD1|TRBJ1-2
CASRPTGLSYGYTF
TGTGCCAGCAGGCCGACAGGGCTCAGCTATGGCTACACCTTC
>many|TRBV10-3|TRBD1|TRBJ1-1
CAISESGTATEAFF
TGTGCCATCAGTGAGTCAGGGACAGCCACTGAAGCTTTCTTT
>many|TRBV7-2|TRBD2|TRBJ2-1
CASSSWTSLNNEQFF
TGTGCCAGCAGCTCATGGACTAGTCTAAACAATGAGCAGTTCTTC
>many|TRBV29-1|.|TRBJ1-1
CSVHHGLGAEAFF
TGCAGCGTCCACCACGGGTTGGGAGCTGAAGCTTTCTTT
>.|TRBV7-9|TRBD2|TRBJ2-3
CASSSTLAGVLSDTQYF
TGTGCCAGCAGCTCCACGCTAGCGGGAGTTCTATCAGATACGCAGTATTTT
>.|TRBV19|.|TRBJ2-1
CASSVGITTEDNEQFF
TGTGCCAGTAGCGTGGGGATTACCACTGAGGACAATGAGCAGTTCTTC
>many|TRBV10-3|.|TRBJ2-2
CAISASGANTGELFF
TGTGCCATCAGTGCATCAGGGGCGAACACCGGGGAGCTGTTTTTT
>many|TRBV2|.|TRBJ2-2
CASSEKVTYTGELFF
TGTGCCAGCAGTGAAAAGGTGACTTATACCGGGGAGCTGTTTTTT